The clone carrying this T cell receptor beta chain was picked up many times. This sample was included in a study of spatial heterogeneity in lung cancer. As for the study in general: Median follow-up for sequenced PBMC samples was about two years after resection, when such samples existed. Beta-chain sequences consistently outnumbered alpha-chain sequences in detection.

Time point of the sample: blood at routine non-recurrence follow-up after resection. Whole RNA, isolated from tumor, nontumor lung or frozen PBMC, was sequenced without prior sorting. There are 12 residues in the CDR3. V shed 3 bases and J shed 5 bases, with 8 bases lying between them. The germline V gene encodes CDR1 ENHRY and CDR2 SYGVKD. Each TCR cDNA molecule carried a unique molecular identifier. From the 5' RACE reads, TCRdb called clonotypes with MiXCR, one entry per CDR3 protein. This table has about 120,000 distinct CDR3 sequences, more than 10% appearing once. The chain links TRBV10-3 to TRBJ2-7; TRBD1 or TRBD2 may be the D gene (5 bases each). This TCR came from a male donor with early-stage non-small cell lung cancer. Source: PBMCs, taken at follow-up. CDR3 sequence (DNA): TGTGCCATCAGTGACAGGGAGAACGAGCAGTACTTC. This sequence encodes CAISDRENEQYF.